This TCR beta chain came from a study of CD8 T cells in ankylosing spondylitis. Germline values: CDR1 SGHDT, CDR2 YYEEEE. The CDR3 length is 14 residues. The V end lost 4 bases, the J end lost 5 bases, and 12 bases lay between the germline ends. TCRdb itself ran the 5' RACE reads through MiXCR, one entry per CDR3 protein. The table lists 250,000 to 350,000 distinct CDR3 sequences, 15% to 20% of them singletons, with roughly 8.3% in the top ten. The TCR comes from a male donor with ankylosing spondylitis or in good health (not recorded which). This chain connects TRBV5-6 to TRBJ2-2; weak D call: TRBD1 (5 bases). The sequenced sample consisted of blood, either unsorted or a sorted T cell fraction (not recorded which). The CDR3 region has the DNA TGTGCCAGCAGCCCCCAAGGGGTGACCGGGGAGCTGTTTTTT. Translated: CASSPQGVTGELFF.